The clone carrying this T cell receptor (beta chain) was seen only a few times. Using its own MiXCR run on the RT-PCR reads, TCRdb lists one record per CDR3 protein. Among about 680,000 distinct CDR3 sequences, 13% to 15% were seen once, and the ten largest hold 3.6%. This CDR3 comprises 12 residues. CDR1 MNHEY and CDR2 SVGAGI come from the germline V gene. V lost 6 bases to trimming and J lost 4 bases, with 9 bases between them. This TCR was sampled from a female donor in good health, serving as a healthy control. The chain couples TRBV6-5 to TRBJ2-5, with D possibly matching TRBD1 (6 bases). Input material: memory CD4+ T cells from blood. The CDR3 spells CASSPGVETQYF. The DNA of the CDR3 is TGTGCCAGCAGCCCAGGGGTAGAGACCCAGTACTTC.